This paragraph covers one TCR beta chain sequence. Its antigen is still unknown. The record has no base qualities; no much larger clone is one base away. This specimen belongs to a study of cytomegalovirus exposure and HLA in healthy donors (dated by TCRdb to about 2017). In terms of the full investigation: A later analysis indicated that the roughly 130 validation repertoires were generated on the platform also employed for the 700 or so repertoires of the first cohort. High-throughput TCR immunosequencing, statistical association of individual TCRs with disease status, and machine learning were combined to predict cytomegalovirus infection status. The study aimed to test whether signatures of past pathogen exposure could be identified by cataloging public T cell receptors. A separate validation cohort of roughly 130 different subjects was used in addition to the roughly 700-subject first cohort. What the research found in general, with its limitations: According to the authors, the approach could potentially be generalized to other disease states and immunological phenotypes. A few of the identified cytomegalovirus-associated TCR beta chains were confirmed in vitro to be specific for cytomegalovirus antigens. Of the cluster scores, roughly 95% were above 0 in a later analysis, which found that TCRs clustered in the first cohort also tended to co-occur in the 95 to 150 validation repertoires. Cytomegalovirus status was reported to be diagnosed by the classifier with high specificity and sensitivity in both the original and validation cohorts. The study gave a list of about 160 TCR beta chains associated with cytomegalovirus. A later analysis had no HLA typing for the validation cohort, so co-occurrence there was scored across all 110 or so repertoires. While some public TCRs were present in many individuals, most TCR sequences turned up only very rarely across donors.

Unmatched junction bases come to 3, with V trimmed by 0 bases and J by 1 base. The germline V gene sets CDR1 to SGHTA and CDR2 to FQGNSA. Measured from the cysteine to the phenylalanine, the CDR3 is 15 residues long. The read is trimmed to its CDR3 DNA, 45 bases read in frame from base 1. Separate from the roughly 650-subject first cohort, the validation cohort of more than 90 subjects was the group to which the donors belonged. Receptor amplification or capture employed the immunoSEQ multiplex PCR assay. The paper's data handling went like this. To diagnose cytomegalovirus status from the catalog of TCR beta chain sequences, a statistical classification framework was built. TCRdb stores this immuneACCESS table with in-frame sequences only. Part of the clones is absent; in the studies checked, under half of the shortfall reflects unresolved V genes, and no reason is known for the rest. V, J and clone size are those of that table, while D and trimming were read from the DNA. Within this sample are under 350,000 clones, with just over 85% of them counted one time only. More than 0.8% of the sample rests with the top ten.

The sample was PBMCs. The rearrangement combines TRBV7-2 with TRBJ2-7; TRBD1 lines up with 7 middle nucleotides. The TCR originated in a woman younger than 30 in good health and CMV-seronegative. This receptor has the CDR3 CASSLAGGASYEQYF. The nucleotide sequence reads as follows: TGTGCCAGCAGCTTAGCAGGGGGCGCTTCCTACGAGCAGTACTTC. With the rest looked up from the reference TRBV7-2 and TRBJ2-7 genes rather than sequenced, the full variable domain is GAGVSQSPSNKVTEKGKDVELRCDPISGHTALYWYRQSLGQGLEFLIYFQGNSAPDKSGLPSDRFSAERTGGSVSTLTIQRTQQEDSAVYLCASSLAGGASYEQYFGPGTRLTVT.